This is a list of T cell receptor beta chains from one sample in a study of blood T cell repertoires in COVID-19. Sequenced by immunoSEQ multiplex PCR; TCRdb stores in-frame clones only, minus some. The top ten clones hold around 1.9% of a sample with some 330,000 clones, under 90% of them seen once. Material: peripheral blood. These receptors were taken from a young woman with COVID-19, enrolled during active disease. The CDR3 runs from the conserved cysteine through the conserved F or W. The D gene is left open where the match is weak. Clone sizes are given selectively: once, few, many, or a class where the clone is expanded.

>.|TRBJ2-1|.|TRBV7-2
CASSLPVWTPGFEQFF
TGTGCCAGCAGCTTACCCGTCTGGACACCCGGCTTTGAGCAGTTCTTC
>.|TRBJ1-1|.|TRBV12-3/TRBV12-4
CASSPRFSEAFF
TGTGCCAGCAGTCCTAGATTCTCTGAAGCTTTCTTT
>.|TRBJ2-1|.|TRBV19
CASSIPYSYNEQFF
TGTGCCAGTAGTATCCCGTACTCCTACAATGAGCAGTTCTTC
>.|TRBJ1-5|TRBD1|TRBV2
CASSRQGAIQPQHF
TGTGCCAGCAGTCGCCAGGGGGCGATTCAGCCCCAGCATTTT
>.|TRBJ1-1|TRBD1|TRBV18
CASSPDRGDITEAFF
TGTGCCAGCTCACCCGACAGGGGGGACATCACTGAAGCTTTCTTT
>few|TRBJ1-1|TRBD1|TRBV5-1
CASSAGTANTEAFF
TGCGCCAGCAGCGCGGGGACAGCGAACACTGAAGCTTTCTTT
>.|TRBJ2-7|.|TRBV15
CATSDSEYYEQYF
TGTGCCACCAGTGACAGCGAATACTACGAGCAGTACTTC
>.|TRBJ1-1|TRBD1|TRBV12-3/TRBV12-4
CASSLSPGGAAFF
TGTGCCAGCAGTTTATCCCCAGGGGGCGCAGCTTTCTTT
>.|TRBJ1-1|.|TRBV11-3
CASSLLGQRNTEAFF
TGTGCCAGCAGCTTATTAGGACAGAGGAACACTGAAGCTTTCTTT
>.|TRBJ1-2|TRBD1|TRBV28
CASLNRGNGYTF
TGTGCCAGCCTTAACAGGGGTAATGGCTACACCTTC
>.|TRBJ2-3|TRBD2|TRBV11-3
CASSRRLAYSSTDTQYF
TGTGCCAGCAGCCGAAGACTAGCCTATAGTAGCACAGATACGCAGTATTTT
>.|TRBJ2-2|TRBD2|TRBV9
CASSVGGRGNTGELFF
TGTGCCAGCAGCGTAGGAGGGAGGGGGAACACCGGGGAGCTGTTTTTT
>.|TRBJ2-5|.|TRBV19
CASSIGVGETQYF
TGTGCCAGTAGTATCGGGGTGGGAGAGACCCAGTACTTC
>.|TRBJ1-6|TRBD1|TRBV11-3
CASSPGDRGPYSPLHF
TGTGCCAGCAGCCCAGGGGACAGGGGGCCTTATTCACCCCTCCACTTT
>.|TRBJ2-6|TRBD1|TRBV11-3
CASSPRTGLSSGANVLTF
TGTGCCAGCAGCCCGCGGACAGGGTTAAGCTCTGGGGCCAACGTCCTGACTTTC
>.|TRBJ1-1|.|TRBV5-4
CASSSPPLNTEAFF
TGTGCCAGCAGCTCTCCCCCCTTGAACACTGAAGCTTTCTTT
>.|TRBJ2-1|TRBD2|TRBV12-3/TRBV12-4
CASSLWGGEQFF
TGTGCCAGCAGTTTATGGGGGGGAGAGCAGTTCTTC
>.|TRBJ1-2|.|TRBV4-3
CASSQELARFYGYTF
TGCGCCAGCAGCCAAGAGCTAGCGCGGTTCTATGGCTACACCTTC
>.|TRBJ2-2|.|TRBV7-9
CASSSQGRRVTPELFF
TGTGCCAGCAGCTCCCAGGGCCGAAGGGTTACCCCGGAGCTGTTTTTT
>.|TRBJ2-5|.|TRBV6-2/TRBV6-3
CASSSTGTKETQYF
TGTGCCAGCAGTTCAACCGGGACAAAAGAGACCCAGTACTTC
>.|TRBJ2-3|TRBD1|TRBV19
CASSTGQRDTQYF
TGTGCCAGTAGTACGGGACAGCGGGATACGCAGTATTTT
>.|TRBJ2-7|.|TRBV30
CAWSVGAGASYEQYF
TGTGCCTGGAGTGTCGGGGCGGGGGCCTCCTACGAGCAGTACTTC
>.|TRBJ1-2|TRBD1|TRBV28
CASSLLGQGRGGYTF
TGTGCCAGCAGTTTACTCGGACAGGGTCGGGGGGGCTACACCTTC
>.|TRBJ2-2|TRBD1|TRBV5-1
CASRTGLNTGELFF
TGCGCCAGCAGGACAGGGCTGAACACCGGGGAGCTGTTTTTT
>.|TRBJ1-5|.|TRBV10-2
CASGTVGIGNQPQHF
TGCGCCAGCGGAACAGTCGGGATCGGCAATCAGCCCCAGCATTTT
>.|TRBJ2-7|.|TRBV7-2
CASSLAGAEQYF
TGTGCCAGCAGCTTAGCAGGGGCCGAGCAGTACTTC
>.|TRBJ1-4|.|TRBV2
CASIYETTNEKLFF
TGTGCCAGCATTTATGAGACAACTAATGAAAAACTGTTTTTT
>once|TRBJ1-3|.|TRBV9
CASSPRGNTIYF
TGTGCCAGCAGCCCCCGTGGAAACACCATATATTTT
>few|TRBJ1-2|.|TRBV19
CASSIGSGARNGYTF
TGTGCCAGTAGTATAGGGTCAGGGGCGAGGAATGGCTACACCTTC
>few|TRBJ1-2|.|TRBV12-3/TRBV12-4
CASSLLGAGYTF
TGTGCCAGCAGTTTGTTGGGGGCTGGCTACACCTTC
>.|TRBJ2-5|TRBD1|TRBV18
CASSPQTGGQETQYF
TGTGCCAGCTCACCCCAGACAGGGGGACAGGAGACCCAGTACTTC
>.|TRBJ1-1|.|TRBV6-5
CASRPTGRSVAFF
TGTGCCAGCAGGCCGACAGGACGGTCTGTAGCTTTCTTT
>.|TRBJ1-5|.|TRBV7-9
CASRTPRNCGGSPQHF
TGTGCCAGCAGAACCCCCAGAAATTGTGGCGGAAGCCCCCAGCATTTT
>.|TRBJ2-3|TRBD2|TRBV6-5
CASRKSAGADTQYF
TGTGCCAGCAGGAAGTCAGCGGGAGCAGATACGCAGTATTTT
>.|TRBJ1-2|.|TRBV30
CAWGGNSGGYTF
TGTGCCTGGGGAGGGAATTCAGGTGGCTACACCTTC
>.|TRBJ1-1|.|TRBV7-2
CASSLGQGIAGVMNTEAFF
TGTGCCAGCAGCTTGGGGCAGGGGATAGCGGGGGTGATGAACACTGAAGCTTTCTTT
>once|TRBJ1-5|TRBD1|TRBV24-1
CATRQGAGDQPQHF
TGTGCCACCAGACAGGGGGCTGGGGATCAGCCCCAGCATTTT